The sequence of this T cell receptor (beta chain) was determined in a study of blood T cell repertoires in COVID-19. Study information: Acute and convalescent COVID-19 samples came from the United States, Italy and Spain. PBMCs, B-cell-depleted T cells, or T cells provided the cDNA or gDNA that made up the material.

Data came from immunoSEQ multiplex PCR; TCRdb stores just in-frame clones and leaves some out. This sample carries 300,000 to 400,000 clones, 70% to 90% of them seen once, and the ten largest clones take about 7%. The CDR3 is 14 amino acids. V was cut by 3 bases and J by 6 bases, with 12 bases left in between. CDR1 is KGHSH, CDR2 LQKENI, per germline. This sequence joins TRBV18 and TRBJ2-1; D might be TRBD2 (7 bases). The sequence was collected from a human donor in a cohort sampled during active COVID-19. Sequencing was done on a sample of peripheral blood. The CDR3 nucleotides are TGTGCCAGCTCACCCCGGGGGGCAGTCAATGAGCAGTTCTTC. Translation: CASSPRGAVNEQFF.